The rows below give T cell receptor beta chains drawn from one sample of a study of vaccination and CD4 T cells after COVID-19. TCRdb re-called the PCR reads through MiXCR, storing one row per CDR3 protein. The sample contains 20,000 to 25,000 distinct CDR3 sequences, 50% to 60% of which appear only once. The sample in question was CD4+ T cells from blood, obtained before SARS-CoV-2 vaccination. The receptors were sampled from a human donor who had recovered from COVID-19. Each CDR3 is given without its conserved first and last residue. The order of the fields is V gene, CDR3 protein.

>TRBV6-1
ASSEGETQY
>TRBV20-1
SAQTDYGYT
>TRBV6-1
ASRPTSGTSYNEQF
>TRBV20-1
SAPNPSPRRETQY
>TRBV7-3
ASSLQGHNSPLH
>TRBV2
ASSGAIGGPRF
>TRBV7-6
ASTPLGTGNTIY
>TRBV20-1
SARVAGGVDTQY
>TRBV20-1
SARDPRGPSTNEKLF
>TRBV6-1
ASSEAGQETQY